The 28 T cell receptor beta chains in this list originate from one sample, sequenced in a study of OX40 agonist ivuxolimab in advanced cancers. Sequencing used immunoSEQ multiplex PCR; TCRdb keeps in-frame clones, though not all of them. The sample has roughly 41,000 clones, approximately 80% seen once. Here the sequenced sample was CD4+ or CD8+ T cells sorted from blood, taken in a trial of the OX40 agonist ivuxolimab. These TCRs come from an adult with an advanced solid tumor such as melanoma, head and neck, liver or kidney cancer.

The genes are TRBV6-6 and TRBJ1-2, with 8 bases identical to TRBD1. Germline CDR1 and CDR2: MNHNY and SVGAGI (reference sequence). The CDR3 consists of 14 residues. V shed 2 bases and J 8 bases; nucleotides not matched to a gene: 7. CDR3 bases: TGTGCCAGCAGTTACCTTGGGGCAGGGGGCGGCTACACCTTC. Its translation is CASSYLGAGGGYTF.

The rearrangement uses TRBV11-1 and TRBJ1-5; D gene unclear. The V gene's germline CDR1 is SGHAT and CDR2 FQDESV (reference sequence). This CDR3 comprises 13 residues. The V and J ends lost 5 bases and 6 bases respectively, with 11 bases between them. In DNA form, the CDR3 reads TGTGCCAGCAGCAGGAGTTGGAGTCAGCCCCAGCATTTT. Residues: CASSRSWSQPQHF. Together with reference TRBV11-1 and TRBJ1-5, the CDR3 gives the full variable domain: EAEVAQSPRYKITEKSQAVAFWCDPISGHATLYWYRQILGQGPELLVQFQDESVVDDSQLPKDRFSAERLKGVDSTLKIQPAELGDSAMYLCASSRSWSQPQHFGDGTRLSIL.

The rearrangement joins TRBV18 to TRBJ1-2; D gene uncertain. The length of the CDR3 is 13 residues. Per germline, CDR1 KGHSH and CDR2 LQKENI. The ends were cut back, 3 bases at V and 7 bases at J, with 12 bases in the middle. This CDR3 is CASSPGSGGGYTF. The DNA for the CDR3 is TGTGCCAGCTCACCCGGGTCGGGTGGTGGCTACACCTTC.

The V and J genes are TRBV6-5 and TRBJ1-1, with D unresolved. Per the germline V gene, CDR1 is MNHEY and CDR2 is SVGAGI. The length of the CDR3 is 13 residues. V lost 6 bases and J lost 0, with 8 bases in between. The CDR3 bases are TGTGCCAGCAGCTCCTACTTGAACACTGAAGCTTTCTTT. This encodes CASSSYLNTEAFF.

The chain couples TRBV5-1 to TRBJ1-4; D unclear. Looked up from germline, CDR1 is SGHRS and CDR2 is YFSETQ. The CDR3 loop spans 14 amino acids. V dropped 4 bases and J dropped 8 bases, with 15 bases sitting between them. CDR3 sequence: CASSPTSRVEKLFF. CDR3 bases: TGCGCCAGCAGCCCCACCTCTAGAGTCGAAAAACTGTTTTTT.

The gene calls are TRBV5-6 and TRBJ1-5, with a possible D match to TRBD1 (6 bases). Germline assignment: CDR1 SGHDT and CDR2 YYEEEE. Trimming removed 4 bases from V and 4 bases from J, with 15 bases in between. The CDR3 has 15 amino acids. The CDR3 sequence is CASSTVDSPNQPQHF. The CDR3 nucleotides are TGTGCCAGCAGCACCGTGGACAGCCCAAATCAGCCCCAGCATTTT.

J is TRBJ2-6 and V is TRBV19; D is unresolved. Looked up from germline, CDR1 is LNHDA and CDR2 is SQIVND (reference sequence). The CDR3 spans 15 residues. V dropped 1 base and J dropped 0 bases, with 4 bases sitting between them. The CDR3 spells CASSIGNSGANVLTF. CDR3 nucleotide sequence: TGTGCCAGTAGTATAGGAAACTCTGGGGCCAACGTCCTGACTTTC.

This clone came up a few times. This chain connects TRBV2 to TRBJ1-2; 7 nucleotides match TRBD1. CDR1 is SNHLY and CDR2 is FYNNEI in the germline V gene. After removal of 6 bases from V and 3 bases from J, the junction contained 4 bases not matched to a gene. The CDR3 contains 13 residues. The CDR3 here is CASRTDRDYGYTF. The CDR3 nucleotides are TGTGCCAGCAGGACCGACAGGGACTATGGCTACACCTTC.

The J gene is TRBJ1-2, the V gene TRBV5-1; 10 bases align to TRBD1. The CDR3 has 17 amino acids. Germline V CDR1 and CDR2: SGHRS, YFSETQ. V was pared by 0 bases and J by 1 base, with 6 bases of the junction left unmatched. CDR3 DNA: TGCGCCAGCAGCTTGGGGGTCGGGACAGGGGTTAACTATGGCTACACCTTC. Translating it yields CASSLGVGTGVNYGYTF.

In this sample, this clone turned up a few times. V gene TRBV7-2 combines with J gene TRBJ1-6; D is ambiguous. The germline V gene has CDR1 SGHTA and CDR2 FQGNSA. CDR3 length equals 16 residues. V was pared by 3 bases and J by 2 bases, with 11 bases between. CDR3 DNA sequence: TGTGCCAGCAGCTTCAAGAGGGTGGCCTATAATTCACCCCTCCACTTT. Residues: CASSFKRVAYNSPLHF.

The CDR3, as DNA: TGTGCCAGCAGCTCTAGGACCGGGACAGGGGGCTACGAGCAGTACTTC. As protein: CASSSRTGTGGYEQYF. This sequence joins TRBV7-7 and TRBJ2-7, with 11 bases aligning to TRBD1. This CDR3 is 16 amino acids long. The V segment lost 4 bases and the J segment 3 bases; nucleotides outside the gene matches: 8. CDR1 SSHAT and CDR2 FNYEAQ come from the germline V gene (reference sequence).

The CDR3 protein is CASSSMRQVLTEAFF. The CDR3 region has the DNA TGTGCCAGCAGCTCAATGCGACAGGTACTAACTGAAGCTTTCTTT. This rearrangement joins TRBV7-9 to TRBJ1-1, with D maybe TRBD1 (6 bases). Germline-derived CDR1 and CDR2 are SEHNR and FQNEAQ (reference sequence). The germline V and J ends were trimmed by 4 bases and 5 bases, with 17 bases remaining between them. The CDR3 consists of 15 residues.

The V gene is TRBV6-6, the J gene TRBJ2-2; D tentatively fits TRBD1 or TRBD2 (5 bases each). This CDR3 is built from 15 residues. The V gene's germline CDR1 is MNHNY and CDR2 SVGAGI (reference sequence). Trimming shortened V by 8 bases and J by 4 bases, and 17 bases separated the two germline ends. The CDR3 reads CASVPSVGATGELFF. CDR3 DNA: TGTGCCAGCGTCCCTTCCGTCGGGGCCACCGGGGAGCTGTTTTTT.

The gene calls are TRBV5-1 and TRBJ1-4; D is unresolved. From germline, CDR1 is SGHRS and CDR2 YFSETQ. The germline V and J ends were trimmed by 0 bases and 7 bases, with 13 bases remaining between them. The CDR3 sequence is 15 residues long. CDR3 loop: CASSLDPRNSEKLFF. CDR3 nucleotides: TGCGCCAGCAGCTTGGACCCCAGGAACTCTGAAAAACTGTTTTTT.

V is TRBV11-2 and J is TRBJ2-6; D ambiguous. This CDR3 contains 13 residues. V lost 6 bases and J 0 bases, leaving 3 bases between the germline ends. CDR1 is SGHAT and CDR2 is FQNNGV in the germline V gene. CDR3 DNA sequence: TGTGCCAGCAGGACCTCTGGGGCCAACGTCCTGACTTTC. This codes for CASRTSGANVLTF.

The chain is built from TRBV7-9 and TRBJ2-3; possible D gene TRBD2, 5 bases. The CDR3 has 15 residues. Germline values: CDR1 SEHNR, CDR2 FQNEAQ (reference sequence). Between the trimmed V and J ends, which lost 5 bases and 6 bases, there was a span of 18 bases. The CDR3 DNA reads TGTGCCAGCAGCCTTGGGAGTAGCCTCCGGGATACGCAGTATTTT. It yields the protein CASSLGSSLRDTQYF. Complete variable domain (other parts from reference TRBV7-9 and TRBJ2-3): DTGVSQNPRHKITKRGQNVTFRCDPISEHNRLYWYRQTLGQGPEFLTYFQNEAQLEKSRLLSDRFSAERPKGSFSTLEIQRTEQGDSAMYLCASSLGSSLRDTQYFGPGTRLTVL.

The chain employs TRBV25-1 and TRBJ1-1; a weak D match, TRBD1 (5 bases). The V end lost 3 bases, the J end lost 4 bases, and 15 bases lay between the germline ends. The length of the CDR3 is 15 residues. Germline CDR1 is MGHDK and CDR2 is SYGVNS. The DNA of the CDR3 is TGTGCCAGCAGTGAGTATGGCAGGGAGGGCACTGAAGCTTTCTTT. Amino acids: CASSEYGREGTEAFF.

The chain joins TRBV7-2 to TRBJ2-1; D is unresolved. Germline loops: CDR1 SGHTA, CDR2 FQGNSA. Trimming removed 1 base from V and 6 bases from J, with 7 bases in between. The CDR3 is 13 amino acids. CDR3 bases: TGTGCCAGCAGCTTAGGTAGTCGCAATGAGCAGTTCTTC. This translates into CASSLGSRNEQFF. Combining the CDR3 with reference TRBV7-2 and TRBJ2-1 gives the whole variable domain GAGVSQSPSNKVTEKGKDVELRCDPISGHTALYWYRQSLGQGLEFLIYFQGNSAPDKSGLPSDRFSAERTGGSVSTLTIQRTQQEDSAVYLCASSLGSRNEQFFGPGTRLTVL.

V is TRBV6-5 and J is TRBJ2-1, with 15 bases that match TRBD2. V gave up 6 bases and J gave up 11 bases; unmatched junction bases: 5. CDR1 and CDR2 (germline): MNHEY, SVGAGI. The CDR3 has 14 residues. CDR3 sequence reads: CASSSGTSGGKQFF. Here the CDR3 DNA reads TGTGCCAGCAGCTCCGGGACTAGCGGGGGGAAGCAGTTCTTC.

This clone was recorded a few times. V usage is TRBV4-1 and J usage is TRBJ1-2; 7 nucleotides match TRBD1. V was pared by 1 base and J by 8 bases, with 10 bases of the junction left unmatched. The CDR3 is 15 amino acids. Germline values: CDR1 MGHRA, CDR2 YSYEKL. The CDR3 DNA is TGCGCCAGCAGCCAAGTATCACAGGGGATGGGCGGCTACACCTTC. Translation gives CASSQVSQGMGGYTF.

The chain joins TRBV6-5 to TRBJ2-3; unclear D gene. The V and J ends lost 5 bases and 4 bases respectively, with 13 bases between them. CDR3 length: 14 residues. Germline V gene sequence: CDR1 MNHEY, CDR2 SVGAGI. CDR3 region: CASSTGLWPDTQYF. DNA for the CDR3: TGTGCCAGCAGTACTGGGTTGTGGCCAGATACGCAGTATTTT.

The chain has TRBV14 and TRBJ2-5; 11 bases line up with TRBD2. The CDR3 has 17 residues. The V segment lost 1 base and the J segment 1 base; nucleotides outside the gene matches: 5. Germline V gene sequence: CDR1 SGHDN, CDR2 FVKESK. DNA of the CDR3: TGTGCCAGCAGCCAAGTGCGACTAGCGGGGCGCCAAGAGACCCAGTACTTC. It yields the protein CASSQVRLAGRQETQYF.

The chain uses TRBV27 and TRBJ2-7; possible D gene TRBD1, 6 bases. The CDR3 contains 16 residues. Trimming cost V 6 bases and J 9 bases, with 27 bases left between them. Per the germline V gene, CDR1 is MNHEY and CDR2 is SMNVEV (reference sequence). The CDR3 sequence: CASRTDSRWASSMQYF. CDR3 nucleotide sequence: TGTGCCAGCAGAACGGACAGCCGTTGGGCGAGCTCTATGCAGTACTTC.

The CDR3 DNA sequence: TGTGCCAGTAGTACGACCTACTATGGCTACACCTTC. This encodes CASSTTYYGYTF. The chain uses TRBV19 and TRBJ1-2; D call uncertain. Germline loops: CDR1 LNHDA, CDR2 SQIVND (reference sequence). The CDR3 spans 12 residues. The V gene lost 4 bases and the J gene lost 3 bases, with 6 bases spanning the gap. Using reference TRBV19 and TRBJ1-2 for the parts outside the CDR3, the full variable domain is DGGITQSPKYLFRKEGQNVTLSCEQNLNHDAMYWYRQDPGQGLRLIYYSQIVNDFQKGDIAEGYSVSREKKESFPLTVTSAQKNPTAFYLCASSTTYYGYTFGSGTRLTVV.

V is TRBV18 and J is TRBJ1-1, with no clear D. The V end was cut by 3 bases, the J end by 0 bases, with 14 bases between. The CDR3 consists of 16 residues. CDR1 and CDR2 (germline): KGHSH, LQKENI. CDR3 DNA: TGTGCCAGCTCACCTCCCTCCGCGGGAGTGAACACTGAAGCTTTCTTT. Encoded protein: CASSPPSAGVNTEAFF.

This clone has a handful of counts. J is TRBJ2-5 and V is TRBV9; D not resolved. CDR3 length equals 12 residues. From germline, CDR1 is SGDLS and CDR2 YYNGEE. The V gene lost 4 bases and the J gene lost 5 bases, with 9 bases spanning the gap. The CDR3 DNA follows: TGTGCCAGCAGCAGAGACGGGGAGACCCAGTACTTC. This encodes CASSRDGETQYF.

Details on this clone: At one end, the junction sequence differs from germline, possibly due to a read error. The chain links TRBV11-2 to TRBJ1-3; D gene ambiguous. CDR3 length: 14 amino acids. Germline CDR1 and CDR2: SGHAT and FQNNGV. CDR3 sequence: CASSLDVWTEPWDF. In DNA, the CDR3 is TGTGCCAGCAGCTTAGATGTGTGGACCGAACCATGGGATTTT.

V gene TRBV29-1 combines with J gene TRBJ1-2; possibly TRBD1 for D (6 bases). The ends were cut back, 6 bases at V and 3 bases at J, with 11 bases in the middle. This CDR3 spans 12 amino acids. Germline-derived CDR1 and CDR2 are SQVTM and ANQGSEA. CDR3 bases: TGCAGCGTGGGGGCGAATGACTATGGCTACACCTTC. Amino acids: CSVGANDYGYTF.